This T cell receptor beta chain was obtained from a study of blood T cell repertoires in COVID-19. Study-level background: In each case, the material was cDNA or gDNA derived from T cells, B-cell-depleted T cells, or PBMCs.

In germline, CDR1 is MDHEN, CDR2 SYDVKM. V gave up 3 bases and J gave up 5 bases, with 10 bases separating them. The CDR3 length is 13 residues. The data were produced by immunoSEQ multiplex PCR, yet TCRdb's version contains in-frame clones alone and is incomplete. The table shows approximately 300,000 clones, with 65% to 85% occurring only once. The TCR was taken from a woman aged 50 to 65 with acute or convalescent COVID-19. V usage is TRBV28 and J usage is TRBJ2-5; D is uncertain. Input material: peripheral blood. The CDR3 protein is CASSLAGLETQYF. CDR3 nucleotides: TGTGCCAGCAGTTTGGCAGGTTTGGAGACCCAGTACTTC.